The source of this T cell receptor (beta chain) is a study of blood T cells in healthy people across ages. Findings and caveats of the study: The long-lived group displayed more naive CD4+ cells, plus higher diversity, than the aged donors did.

Alongside a J-beta primer mix, a sample-barcoded 5' primer served in a second PCR lasting about 7 to 12 cycles. MiXCR was run by TCRdb on the 5' RACE reads, yielding one entry per CDR3 protein. The data show 710,000 or so distinct CDR3 sequences, with 22% seen just once and roughly 22% held by the top ten. CDR3 length: 15 residues. V lost 3 bases to trimming and J lost 1 base, with 10 bases between them. Germline-derived CDR1 and CDR2 are DFQATT and SNEGSKA (reference sequence). Regarding this clonotype: What it binds is not known.

This sequence was found in a man between 65 and 85 years old in good health. The material sequenced was blood. The J gene is TRBJ2-6, the V gene TRBV20-1, with a weak D call TRBD1 (6 bases). The CDR3 region has the DNA TGCAGTGCTAGCCTCAGGGGATCTGGGGCCAACGTCCTGACTTTC. Translation: CSASLRGSGANVLTF.